Listed below are T cell receptor beta chains from one sample, sequenced in a study of OX40 agonist ivuxolimab in advanced cancers. This table comes from immunoSEQ multiplex PCR, and its TCRdb copy is limited to in-frame clones, with some not included. The table records about 25,000 clones, 65% to 90% of them present only once. Sequencing used CD4+ or CD8+ T cells sorted from blood, obtained in a trial of the OX40 agonist ivuxolimab. The receptors shown here come from an adult with an advanced solid tumor such as melanoma, head and neck, liver or kidney cancer. The CDR3 runs from the conserved cysteine through the conserved F or W. The D gene is left open where the match is weak. Some rows have no size entry. The others give once, few or many, or a class for an expanded clone.

few	TRBV27	TRBD1	TRBJ1-4	CASSPETGGSEKLFF	TGTGCCAGCAGTCCCGAGACAGGGGGTTCTGAAAAACTGTTTTTT
NA	TRBV13	NA	TRBJ2-1	CASSPLGTNNEQFF	TGTGCCAGCAGCCCCCTCGGGACGAACAATGAGCAGTTCTTC
NA	TRBV6-1	NA	TRBJ1-1	CASRLNVGTEAFF	TGTGCCAGTAGACTGAACGTGGGCACTGAAGCTTTCTTT
NA	TRBV19	TRBD1	TRBJ2-2	CATRDRETWPGELFF	TGTGCCACACGGGACAGGGAAACCTGGCCCGGGGAGCTGTTTTTT
few	TRBV6-5	NA	TRBJ2-3	CASSYSERGGTDTQYF	TGTGCCAGCAGTTACTCGGAGCGCGGCGGCACAGATACGCAGTATTTT
NA	TRBV4-1	NA	TRBJ2-7	CASSQDPGTYEQYF	TGCGCCAGCAGCCAAGATCCGGGGACCTACGAGCAGTACTTC
NA	TRBV2	TRBD1	TRBJ1-4	CASSEAGTGVKRGEKLFF	TGTGCCAGCAGTGAAGCCGGGACAGGGGTGAAGAGAGGTGAAAAACTGTTTTTT
NA	TRBV11-1	TRBD1	TRBJ2-7	CASSLVGQGNEQYF	TGTGCCAGCAGCTTAGTCGGACAGGGTAACGAGCAGTACTTC
once	TRBV7-9	TRBD1	TRBJ1-5	CASSPGQDGGHQPQHF	TGTGCCAGCAGCCCAGGACAGGATGGGGGTCATCAGCCCCAGCATTTT
NA	TRBV29-1	NA	TRBJ2-7	CSVIGTTYEQYF	TGCAGCGTTATCGGGACAACCTACGAGCAGTACTTC
NA	TRBV19	NA	TRBJ1-1	CASSIRRERNTEAFF	TGTGCCAGTAGTATCCGCAGGGAAAGGAACACTGAAGCTTTCTTT
NA	TRBV19	TRBD2	TRBJ2-7	CASSIGASGIYEQYF	TGTGCCAGTAGTATAGGGGCTAGCGGGATCTACGAGCAGTACTTC
NA	TRBV5-6	NA	TRBJ1-4	CASSLGVDPGNEKLFF	TGTGCCAGCAGCTTGGGGGTGGACCCGGGAAATGAAAAACTGTTTTTT
NA	TRBV10-3	NA	TRBJ1-3	CAISEPMASGNTIYF	TGTGCCATCAGTGAGCCGATGGCGTCTGGAAACACCATATATTTT
NA	TRBV5-5	NA	TRBJ2-7	CASSLDSGATRQQYF	TGTGCCAGCAGCTTGGATTCCGGGGCTACGAGACAGCAGTACTTC
NA	TRBV5-8	NA	TRBJ2-1	CASSLDGRGPYNEQFF	TGTGCCAGCAGCTTGGATGGCAGGGGTCCCTACAATGAGCAGTTCTTC
once	TRBV5-6	TRBD2	TRBJ2-1	CASSLAEWTSGIDEQFF	TGTGCCAGCAGCTTGGCGGAGTGGACTAGCGGGATCGATGAGCAGTTCTTC
NA	TRBV27	TRBD2	TRBJ2-1	CASSSPRLAGDEQFF	TGTGCCAGCAGTTCCCCCCGACTAGCGGGAGATGAGCAGTTCTTC
NA	TRBV10-1	NA	TRBJ2-3	CASSEMRRFGGRDTQYF	TGCGCCAGCAGTGAGATGAGGAGATTCGGGGGGCGTGATACGCAGTATTTT
NA	TRBV11-2	NA	TRBJ2-7	CASSPGPSYEQYF	TGTGCCAGCAGCCCAGGTCCGTCCTACGAGCAGTACTTC
NA	TRBV6-5	NA	TRBJ1-4	CASSLGAPNEKLFF	TGTGCCAGCAGCCTCGGTGCCCCAAATGAAAAACTGTTTTTT
NA	TRBV4-1	NA	TRBJ2-7	CASSQGSNFYEQYF	TGCGCCAGCAGCCAGGGGAGTAATTTCTACGAGCAGTACTTC
NA	TRBV19	TRBD1	TRBJ2-1	CASSIGQGLRDEQFF	TGTGCCAGTAGTATCGGACAGGGGCTTAGGGATGAGCAGTTCTTC
NA	TRBV4-1	NA	TRBJ1-1	CASSQDQGWDTEAFF	TGCGCCAGCAGCCAAGATCAGGGTTGGGACACTGAAGCTTTCTTT
NA	TRBV28	TRBD1	TRBJ2-7	CASSGSDRDEQYF	TGTGCCAGCAGTGGTTCGGACAGGGACGAGCAGTACTTC
NA	TRBV4-2	TRBD2	TRBJ2-3	CASSHLPGLAGNTDTQYF	TGTGCCAGCAGCCATCTACCCGGACTAGCGGGGAATACAGATACGCAGTATTTT
NA	TRBV5-1	TRBD2	TRBJ2-7	CASSPGLAAYEQYF	TGCGCCAGCAGCCCAGGACTAGCGGCTTACGAGCAGTACTTC
NA	TRBV7-3	NA	TRBJ1-2	CASSLTGTGSGYGYTF	TGTGCCAGCAGCTTAACGGGAACGGGATCGGGCTATGGCTACACCTTC
NA	TRBV7-2	NA	TRBJ2-7	CASSLGDEQYF	TGTGCCAGCAGCTTAGGCGACGAGCAGTACTTC
NA	TRBV10-1	NA	TRBJ2-2	CASSESLAVNTGELFF	TGCGCCAGCAGTGAGTCGTTAGCGGTTAACACCGGGGAGCTGTTTTTT
once	TRBV11-2	NA	TRBJ1-6	CASSSGQDNSPLHF	TGTGCCAGCAGCTCGGGACAAGATAATTCACCCCTCCACTTT
NA	TRBV6-5	NA	TRBJ1-2	CASSPGRIYGYTF	TGTGCCAGCAGTCCCGGGAGAATTTATGGCTACACCTTC
NA	TRBV19	TRBD1	TRBJ1-2	CATRGGQRNYGYTF	TGTGCCACCCGGGGGGGACAGAGGAACTATGGCTACACCTTC
few	TRBV30	NA	TRBJ1-1	CAWSLEVGSSTEAFF	TGTGCCTGGAGTTTGGAGGTGGGCAGCTCCACTGAAGCTTTCTTT
once	TRBV28	NA	TRBJ1-3	CASSPPGGAGNTIYF	TGTGCCAGCAGTCCCCCGGGGGGGGCTGGAAACACCATATATTTT
NA	TRBV10-3	NA	TRBJ2-7	CAIEEPGISYEQYF	TGTGCCATCGAGGAGCCGGGAATCTCCTACGAGCAGTACTTC
medium-sized	TRBV19	TRBD2	TRBJ2-1	CASSATSGAYNEQFF	TGTGCCAGTAGTGCCACTAGCGGGGCCTACAATGAGCAGTTCTTC
NA	TRBV7-8	NA	TRBJ2-1	CASGSGTLKVNEQFF	TGTGCCAGCGGATCCGGGACGCTCAAGGTCAATGAGCAGTTCTTC
once	TRBV11-2	NA	TRBJ2-3	CASGPGADTQYF	TGTGCCAGCGGACCAGGGGCAGATACGCAGTATTTT
NA	TRBV4-1	NA	TRBJ2-7	CASSQDEGGASYEQYF	TGCGCCAGCAGCCAAGATGAGGGGGGCGCTTCCTACGAGCAGTACTTC
NA	TRBV7-2	TRBD1	TRBJ1-5	CASSYRGRGQPQHF	TGTGCCAGCAGCTACAGGGGGCGGGGGCAGCCCCAGCATTTT
once	TRBV10-3	TRBD2	TRBJ2-2	CAISESLAANTGELFF	TGTGCCATCAGTGAGTCCCTAGCGGCGAACACCGGGGAGCTGTTTTTT
NA	TRBV11-2	TRBD2	TRBJ2-1	CASLKRGEGRFTNEQFF	TGTGCCAGCCTCAAGCGGGGGGAGGGCCGGTTCACCAATGAGCAGTTCTTC
NA	TRBV6-5	TRBD1	TRBJ2-7	CASREKLTGDYEQYF	TGTGCCAGCAGAGAGAAATTGACAGGGGACTACGAGCAGTACTTC
NA	TRBV28	TRBD2	TRBJ2-7	CASSLGGGRSEQYF	TGTGCCAGCAGTTTAGGTGGCGGGAGGAGCGAGCAGTACTTC
few	TRBV29-1	NA	TRBJ1-2	CSVIFGGGYTF	TGCAGCGTTATATTTGGAGGGGGCTACACCTTC
NA	TRBV20-1	NA	TRBJ1-2	CSADIGYGYTF	TGCAGTGCTGATATCGGCTATGGCTACACCTTC
NA	TRBV27	NA	TRBJ2-1	CASSSTDKTYNEQFF	TGTGCCAGCAGTTCGACCGACAAAACCTACAATGAGCAGTTCTTC
NA	TRBV27	NA	TRBJ2-5	CASSFEGETQYF	TGTGCCAGCAGTTTTGAAGGAGAGACCCAGTACTTC
once	TRBV18	NA	TRBJ2-2	CASSRVESTGELFF	TGTGCCAGCTCCCGAGTGGAGTCCACCGGGGAGCTGTTTTTT
NA	TRBV6-5	NA	TRBJ2-5	CASSTSTGYLETQYF	TGTGCCAGCAGTACCTCGACAGGTTATTTGGAGACCCAGTACTTC
NA	TRBV19	TRBD1	TRBJ1-5	CASSAGTASNQPQHF	TGTGCCAGTAGTGCTGGGACAGCGAGCAATCAGCCCCAGCATTTT
NA	TRBV29-1	NA	TRBJ2-7	CSVDRGNEQYF	TGCAGCGTTGACAGGGGAAACGAGCAGTACTTC
NA	TRBV10-1	NA	TRBJ2-7	CASSVGSGDEQYF	TGCGCCAGCAGTGTCGGGTCGGGGGACGAGCAGTACTTC
NA	TRBV4-1	NA	TRBJ2-2	CASSQQGRGTGELFF	TGCGCCAGCAGCCAACAGGGGCGCGGCACCGGGGAGCTGTTTTTT
NA	TRBV29-1	NA	TRBJ1-3	CSVEGSTDSGNTIYF	TGCAGCGTTGAAGGATCGACAGACTCTGGAAACACCATATATTTT
medium-sized	TRBV30	NA	TRBJ1-5	CAWSERVSRNQPQHF	TGTGCCTGGAGCGAGCGGGTTTCCCGCAATCAGCCCCAGCATTTT
NA	TRBV4-1	TRBD1	TRBJ2-7	CASSQTGGYEQYF	TGCGCCAGCAGCCAAACAGGGGGCTACGAGCAGTACTTC
NA	TRBV4-2	TRBD1	TRBJ1-3	CASSGTGDSGNTIYF	TGTGCCAGCAGCGGGACAGGGGACTCTGGAAACACCATATATTTT